The TCR beta chain described here comes from a study of shared clonotypes between healthy human individuals. Profiled with immunoSEQ multiplex PCR; TCRdb holds only in-frame clones, not every one. Of around 430,000 clones listed, around 75% are singletons. The CDR3 runs 16 residues. Germline lookup yields CDR1 MDHEN and CDR2 SYDVKM. Study-wide results and limits: Sampling covered nothing but blood. Tissue TCR repertoires likely differ from those found in blood.

A few counts support this clone. The target antigen is unknown. Sequencing used PBMCs. This TCR was sampled from a woman in her thirties or forties in good health. Some clones in this sample may be carry-over from other donors' samples. This chain connects TRBV28 to TRBJ2-5, with 8 bases aligning to TRBD2. The DNA end is more similar to TRBJ2-7, so the J call may be wrong. Here the CDR3 reads CASSLGVAGPSYEQYF. CDR3 nucleotides: TGTGCCAGCAGTTTAGGGGTAGCGGGACCTTCCTACGAGCAGTACTTC.